Described below is a single TCR beta chain sequence and its context. These data are taken from a study of T cell changes during pregnancy in multiple sclerosis. Clones were sequenced by immunoSEQ multiplex PCR, and TCRdb holds only the in-frame ones, with some missing. The sample includes about 100,000 clones, 90% to 95% of them seen just once. The CDR3 covers 14 residues. CDR1 and CDR2 from the germline V gene are LNHNV and YYDKDF (reference sequence). V shed 3 bases, J shed 4 bases, and the junction held 1 base outside the gene matches. The specimen comprised peripheral blood, sampled in the second trimester of pregnancy. This chain uses TRBV15 with TRBJ1-5, with 9 bases that match TRBD1. The TCR sequence derives from a female donor with multiple sclerosis, enrolled in a pregnancy study. CDR3 DNA: TGTGCCACCAGCAGGACAGGGGGGAATCAGCCCCAGCATTTT. The encoded protein is CATSRTGGNQPQHF.